A single sample is the source of the 3 T cell receptor beta chains below, sequenced in a study of regulatory T cells in long-lasting Graves disease. As for time point: newly diagnosed GD, antithyroid drugs for less than 3 months. RNA isolated from PBMCs was used to make the TCR library. HTBI primers from iRepertoire and Arm-PCR of CDR3 regions yielded the TCR beta libraries. TCRdb re-derived calls from the multiplex PCR reads in MiXCR, one entry per CDR3 protein. The data contain about 520,000 distinct CDR3 sequences, about 12% of them singletons. The same sample was also used in a study of T cells in Graves' hyperthyroidism and ophthalmopathy.

This specimen consisted of peripheral blood mononuclear cells (PBMCs), obtained at new diagnosis, from a patient treated with antithyroid drugs. All receptors come from a woman in her 30s with Graves disease.

The sample holds many counts of this clonotype. The chain combines TRBV19 with TRBJ1-1; D gene ambiguous. Looked up from germline, CDR1 is LNHDA and CDR2 is SQIVND (reference sequence). The CDR3 is 14 residues long. Trimming stripped 3 bases from V and 4 bases from J, with 12 bases between. The CDR3 DNA sequence: TGTGCCAGTAGTATCGGAGGGAGCGGCACTGAAGCTTTCTTT. Translation gives CASSIGGSGTEAFF.

This rearrangement joins TRBV13 to TRBJ2-1, with a possible D match to TRBD1 (5 bases). The CDR3 totals 12 residues. Trimming shortened V by 4 bases and J by 9 bases, and 10 bases separated the two germline ends. Germline V CDR1 and CDR2: PRHDT, FYEKMQ (reference sequence). CDR3 DNA sequence: TGTGCCAGCAGCTCCAGGGTCACTGAGCAGTTCTTC. Its protein is CASSSRVTEQFF.

This clonotype was counted at least ten times. V and J are TRBV20-1 and TRBJ2-1, with 12 bases matching TRBD2. The CDR3 is 20 amino acids. J was trimmed by 0 bases and V by 0 bases; bases with no gene match: 12. Germline V gene data show CDR1 as DFQATT and CDR2 as SNEGSKA (reference sequence). CDR3 nucleotide sequence: TGCAGTGCTAGAGATCGGGGGGGACTAGCGGGCGGCAACTCCTACAATGAGCAGTTCTTC. Its translation: CSARDRGGLAGGNSYNEQFF.